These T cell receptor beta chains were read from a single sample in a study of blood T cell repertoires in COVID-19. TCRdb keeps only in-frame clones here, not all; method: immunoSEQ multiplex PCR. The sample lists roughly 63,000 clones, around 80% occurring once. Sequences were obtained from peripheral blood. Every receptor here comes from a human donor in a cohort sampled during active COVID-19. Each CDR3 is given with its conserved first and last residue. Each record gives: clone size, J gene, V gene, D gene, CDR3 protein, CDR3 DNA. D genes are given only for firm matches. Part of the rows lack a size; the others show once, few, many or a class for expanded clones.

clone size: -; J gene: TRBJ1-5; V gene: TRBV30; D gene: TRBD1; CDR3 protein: CAWSGTGFNQPQHF; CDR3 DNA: TGTGCCTGGAGTGGGACAGGCTTCAATCAGCCCCAGCATTTT
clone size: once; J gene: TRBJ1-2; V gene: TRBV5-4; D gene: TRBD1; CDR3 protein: CASSQAGTGGYGYTF; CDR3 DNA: TGTGCCAGCAGCCAAGCCGGGACAGGCGGATATGGCTACACCTTC
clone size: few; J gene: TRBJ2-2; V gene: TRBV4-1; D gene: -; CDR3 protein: CASSQLGGEAGELFF; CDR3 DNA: TGCGCCAGCAGCCAGCTGGGGGGTGAGGCCGGGGAGCTGTTTTTT
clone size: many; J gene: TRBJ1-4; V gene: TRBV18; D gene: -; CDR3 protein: CASSPVHSNEKLFF; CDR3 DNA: TGTGCCAGCTCACCGGTTCACTCTAATGAAAAACTGTTTTTT
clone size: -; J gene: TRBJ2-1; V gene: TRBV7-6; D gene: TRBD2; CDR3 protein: CASSLTSGMGNEQFF; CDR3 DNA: TGTGCCAGCAGCCTGACTAGCGGGATGGGCAATGAGCAGTTCTTC
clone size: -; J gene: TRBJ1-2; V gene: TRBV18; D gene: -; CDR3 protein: CASSPLEGLVYGYTF; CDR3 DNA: TGTGCCAGCTCACCCCTTGAGGGCTTGGTCTATGGCTACACCTTC
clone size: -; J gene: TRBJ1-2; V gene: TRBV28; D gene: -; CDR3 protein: CASRGEGIANYGYTF; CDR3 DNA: TGTGCCAGCAGGGGGGAGGGCATAGCTAACTATGGCTACACCTTC
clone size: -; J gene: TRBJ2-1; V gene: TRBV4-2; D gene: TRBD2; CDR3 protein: CASSLVARLAGGRHEQFF; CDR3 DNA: TGTGCCAGCAGCCTAGTTGCTAGACTAGCGGGAGGACGGCATGAGCAGTTCTTC
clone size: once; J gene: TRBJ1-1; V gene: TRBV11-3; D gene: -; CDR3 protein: CASSSPGGRNTEAFF; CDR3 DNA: TGTGCCAGCAGCTCCCCCGGCGGGAGGAACACTGAAGCTTTCTTT
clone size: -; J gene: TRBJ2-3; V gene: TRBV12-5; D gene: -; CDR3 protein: CASGLDPPGGRDTQYF; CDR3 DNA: TGTGCTAGTGGTTTAGACCCCCCCGGGGGTCGGGATACGCAGTATTTT
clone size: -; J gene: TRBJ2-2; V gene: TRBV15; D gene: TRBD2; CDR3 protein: CATSRDRGVGELFF; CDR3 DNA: TGTGCCACCAGCAGAGATCGGGGGGTCGGGGAGCTGTTTTTT
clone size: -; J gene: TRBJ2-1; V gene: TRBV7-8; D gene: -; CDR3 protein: CASSLAEVGGNEQFF; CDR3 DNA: TGTGCCAGCAGCTTAGCAGAGGTCGGTGGCAATGAGCAGTTCTTC
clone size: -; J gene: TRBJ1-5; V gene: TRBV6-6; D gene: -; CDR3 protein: CASSGQSSNQPQHF; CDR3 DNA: TGTGCCAGCAGTGGGCAGTCTAGCAATCAGCCCCAGCATTTT
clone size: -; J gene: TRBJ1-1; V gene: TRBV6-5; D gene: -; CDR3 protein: CASSYAGRGAEAFF; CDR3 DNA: TGTGCCAGCAGTTATGCCGGGAGAGGTGCTGAAGCTTTCTTT
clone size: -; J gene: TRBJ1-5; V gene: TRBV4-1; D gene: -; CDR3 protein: CASSQDHRGNQPQHF; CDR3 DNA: TGCGCCAGCAGCCAAGATCATAGGGGGAATCAGCCCCAGCATTTT
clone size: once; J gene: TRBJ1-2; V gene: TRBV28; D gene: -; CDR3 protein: CASSSSRGFGYTF; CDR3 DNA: TGTGCCAGCAGTTCTTCACGCGGGTTTGGCTACACCTTC
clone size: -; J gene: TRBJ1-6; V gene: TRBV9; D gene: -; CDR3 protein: CASSVELSGSPLHF; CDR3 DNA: TGTGCCAGCAGCGTAGAGCTAAGCGGTTCACCCCTCCACTTT
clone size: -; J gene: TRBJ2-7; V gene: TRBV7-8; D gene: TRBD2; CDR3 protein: CASSLRASGITHEQYF; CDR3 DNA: TGTGCCAGCAGCTTACGGGCCAGCGGGATCACCCACGAGCAGTACTTC
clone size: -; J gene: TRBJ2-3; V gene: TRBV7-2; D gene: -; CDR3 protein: CASSPQGSGLSTDTQYF; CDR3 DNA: TGTGCCAGCAGCCCCCAGGGATCGGGTCTGAGCACAGATACGCAGTATTTT
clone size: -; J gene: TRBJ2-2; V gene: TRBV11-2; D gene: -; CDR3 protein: CASSFESGDTGELFF; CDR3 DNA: TGTGCCAGCAGCTTTGAGAGCGGCGACACCGGGGAGCTGTTTTTT
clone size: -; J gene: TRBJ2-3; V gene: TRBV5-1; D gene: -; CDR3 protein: CASSPGQGGGTDTQYF; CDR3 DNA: TGCGCCAGCAGCCCCGGTCAGGGAGGGGGAACAGATACGCAGTATTTT
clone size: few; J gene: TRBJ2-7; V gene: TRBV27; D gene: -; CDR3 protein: CASSLSSYGQGPLPYEQYF; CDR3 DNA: TGTGCCAGCAGTTTATCGAGTTATGGTCAGGGCCCGCTCCCTTACGAGCAGTACTTC